This entry features one TCR beta chain sequence. As yet, its antigen is unknown. One end of the junction is discordant with germline, which a read error may explain. This CDR3 is built from 13 residues. The sample comes from a study of T cells in Graves' hyperthyroidism and ophthalmopathy. Amplification yielded TCR beta CDR3 regions, with RNA transcripts as the source. HTBI primers were the set used in a first-round RT-PCR of the TCR CDR3. Each CDR3 protein gets one entry after TCRdb re-called the multiplex PCR reads with MiXCR. The sample includes about 600,000 distinct CDR3 sequences, 16% of them seen just once. Study-wide findings and caveats: Most clonotypes that expanded in the thyroid above 0.001 also showed up in blood. Using 13 V-J features, a model discriminated ophthalmopathy from stable hyperthyroidism.

This rearrangement joins TRBV12-3 or TRBV12-4 to TRBJ2-3; tentatively, D is TRBD1 or TRBD2 (5 bases each). The TCR sequence derives from a woman in her 40s with Graves' ophthalmopathy. Sequences were obtained from blood. The CDR3 spells CGSSWKGTNTQYF. DNA for the CDR3: TGTGGCAGCAGCTGGAAGGGGACGAATACGCAGTATTTT.